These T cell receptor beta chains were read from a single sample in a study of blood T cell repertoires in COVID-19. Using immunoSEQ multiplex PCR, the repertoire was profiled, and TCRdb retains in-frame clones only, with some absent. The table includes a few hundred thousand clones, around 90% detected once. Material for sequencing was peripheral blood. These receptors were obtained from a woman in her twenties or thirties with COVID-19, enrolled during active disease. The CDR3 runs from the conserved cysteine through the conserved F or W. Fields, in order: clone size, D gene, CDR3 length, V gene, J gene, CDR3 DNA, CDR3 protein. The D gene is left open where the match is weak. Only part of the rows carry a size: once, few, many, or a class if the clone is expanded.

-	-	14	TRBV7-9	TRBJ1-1	TGTGCCAGCAGCGGGGACACCCGGAACACTGAAGCTTTCTTT	CASSGDTRNTEAFF
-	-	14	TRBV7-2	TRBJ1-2	TGTGCCAGCAGCTTAGCGGAGGGGTCCGTTGGCTACACCTTC	CASSLAEGSVGYTF
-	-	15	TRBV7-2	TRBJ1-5	TGTGCCAGCAGCTTACAGGGTGATGGCAATCAGCCCCAGCATTTT	CASSLQGDGNQPQHF
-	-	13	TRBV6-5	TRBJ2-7	TGTGCCAGCAGCCAACTGGGGCTCGGCGAGCAGTACTTC	CASSQLGLGEQYF
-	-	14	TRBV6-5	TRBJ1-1	TGTGCCAGCGGGAACCGCGGGGGTTATACTGAAGCTTTCTTT	CASGNRGGYTEAFF
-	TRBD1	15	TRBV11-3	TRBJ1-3	TGTGCCAGCAGCTATCAGGGGGTCCCTGGAAACACCATATATTTT	CASSYQGVPGNTIYF
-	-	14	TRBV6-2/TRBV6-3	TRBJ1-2	TGTGCCAGCAGTTACGGGGGACTACCCTATGGCTACACCTTC	CASSYGGLPYGYTF
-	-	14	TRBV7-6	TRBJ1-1	TGTGCCAGCAGCCCCGAAGCAGGGGACACTGAAGCTTTCTTT	CASSPEAGDTEAFF
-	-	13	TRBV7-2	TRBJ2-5	TGTGCCAGCAGCACGGGGACTGGGGAGACCCAGTACTTC	CASSTGTGETQYF
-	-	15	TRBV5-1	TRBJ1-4	TGCGCCAGCAGCTTGGGGAGGGACCTCGATGAAAAACTGTTTTTT	CASSLGRDLDEKLFF
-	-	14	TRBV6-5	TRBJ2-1	TGTGCCAGCAGTTACACCGGGGCCTACAATGAGCAGTTCTTC	CASSYTGAYNEQFF
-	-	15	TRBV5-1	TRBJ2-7	TGCGCCAGCAGCTTGGCCGAAGGGGTAGGTTACGAGCAGTACTTC	CASSLAEGVGYEQYF
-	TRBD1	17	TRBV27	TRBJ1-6	TGTGCCAGCAGCCAAGAGGAACACAGGGGGCCCAATTCACCCCTCCACTTT	CASSQEEHRGPNSPLHF
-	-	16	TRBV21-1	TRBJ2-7	TGTGCCAGCACCAAAACGGGACAGGGTTGTCCCTACGAGCAGTACTTC	CASTKTGQGCPYEQYF
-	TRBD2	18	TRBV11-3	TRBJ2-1	TGTGCCAGCAGCTTAGGCGTTAGCGGGAGGACCGGAGGGGATGAGCAGTTCTTC	CASSLGVSGRTGGDEQFF
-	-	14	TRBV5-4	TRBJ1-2	TGTGCCAGCAGCGTGGACGGGGGGGCCGACGGCTACACCTTC	CASSVDGGADGYTF
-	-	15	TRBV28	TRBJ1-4	TGTGCCAGCAGTTTATACGGGGGGCTTAAGGAAAAACTGTTTTTT	CASSLYGGLKEKLFF
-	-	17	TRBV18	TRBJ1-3	TGTGCCAGCTCACCCTACTTGACAGCATCCTCTGGAAACACCATATATTTT	CASSPYLTASSGNTIYF
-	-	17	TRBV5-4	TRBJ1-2	TGTGCCAGCAGCTTGGGGGGGGGCCGGGACATAAACTATGGCTACACCTTC	CASSLGGGRDINYGYTF
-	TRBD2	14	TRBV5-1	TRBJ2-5	TGCGCCAGCAGCTCGACTAGCGGACAAGAGACCCAGTACTTC	CASSSTSGQETQYF
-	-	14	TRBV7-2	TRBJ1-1	TGTGCCAGCAGCTACGTGGGGGGGCTGGGTGAAGCTTTCTTT	CASSYVGGLGEAFF
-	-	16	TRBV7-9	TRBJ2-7	TGTGCCAGCAGCTTAGCAGGAAGAATCCACGGGGGAGAGCAGTACTTC	CASSLAGRIHGGEQYF
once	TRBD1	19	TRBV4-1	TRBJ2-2	TGCGCCAGCAGCCAACCTTTAGGGGGCGGTTTCGCGAACACCGGGGAGCTGTTTTTT	CASSQPLGGGFANTGELFF
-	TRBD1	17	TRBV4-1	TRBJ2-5	TGCGCCAGCAGCCAGATCCCCCCGGGACAGGGGGCAGAGACCCAGTACTTC	CASSQIPPGQGAETQYF
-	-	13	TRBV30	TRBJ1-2	TGTGCCTGGGAGGTCGGGGGTTCGAATGGCTACACCTTC	CAWEVGGSNGYTF
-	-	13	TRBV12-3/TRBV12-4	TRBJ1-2	TGTGCCAGCACCCTCCGGGACATCGAAGGCTACACCTTC	CASTLRDIEGYTF
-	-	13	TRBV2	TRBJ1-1	TGTGCCAGCAAGGGACACCTGAACACTGAAGCTTTCTTT	CASKGHLNTEAFF
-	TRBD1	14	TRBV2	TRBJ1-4	TGTGCCAGCAATAGACAGGGAACTAATGAAAAACTGTTTTTT	CASNRQGTNEKLFF
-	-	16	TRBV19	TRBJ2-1	TGTGCCAGTAGTTCCATCGGGTCCGAGTCGTTGAATGAGCAGTTCTTC	CASSSIGSESLNEQFF
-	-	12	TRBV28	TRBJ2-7	TGTGCCAGCAGTCTCCCTCTATTAACACAGTCCTTC	CASSLPLLTQSF
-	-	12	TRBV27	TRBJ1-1	TGTGCCAGCGGGAACACTGAGGGGGTTTCTTTCTTT	CASGNTEGVSFF
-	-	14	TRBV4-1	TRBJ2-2	TGCGCCAGCAGCCATCTCTCTGCGGCCGGGGAGCTGTTTTTT	CASSHLSAAGELFF
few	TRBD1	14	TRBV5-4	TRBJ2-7	TGTGCCAGCAGCCCCGGACAGGGGTCAGACGAGCAGTACTTC	CASSPGQGSDEQYF
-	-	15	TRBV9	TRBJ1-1	TGTGCCAGCAGCGTAGAGGCAGGGACTTTTATGGAAGCTTTCTTT	CASSVEAGTFMEAFF
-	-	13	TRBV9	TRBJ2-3	TGTGCCAGCAGCGCAGAAACGCTGGATACGCAGTATTTT	CASSAETLDTQYF
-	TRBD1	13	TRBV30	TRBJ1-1	TGTGCCTGGATGAAGGGGGCAAACACTGAAGCTTTCTTT	CAWMKGANTEAFF
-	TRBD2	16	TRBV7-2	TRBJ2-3	TGTGCCAGCAGCTTCTTGGGGCGGGAGAGCACAGATACGCAGTATTTT	CASSFLGRESTDTQYF
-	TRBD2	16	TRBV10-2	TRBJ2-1	TGCGCCAGCAGTGAAACAATAGCGGGAGGTTACAATGAGCAGTTCTTC	CASSETIAGGYNEQFF
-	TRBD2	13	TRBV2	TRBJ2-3	TGTGCCAGCGGGTCGCGGGAGGCAGATACGCAGTATTTT	CASGSREADTQYF
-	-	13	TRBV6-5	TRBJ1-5	TGTGCCAGCCGGGGTCTGATAAATCAGCCCCAGCATTTT	CASRGLINQPQHF
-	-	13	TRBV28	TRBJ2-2	TGTGCCAGCAGCTTATCGTACACCGGGGAGCTGTTTTTT	CASSLSYTGELFF
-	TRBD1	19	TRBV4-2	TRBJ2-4	TGTGCCAGCAGCCAACAACCAGGACAGGGACCTGTAGCCAAAAACATTCAGTACTTC	CASSQQPGQGPVAKNIQYF
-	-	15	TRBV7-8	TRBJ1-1	TGTGCCAGCAGCTTAGCGCCTGAGGCAGTCACTGAAGCTTTCTTT	CASSLAPEAVTEAFF
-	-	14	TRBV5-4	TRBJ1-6	TGTGCCAGCAGCTTGGGCCAGGGGCATTCACCCCTCCACTTT	CASSLGQGHSPLHF
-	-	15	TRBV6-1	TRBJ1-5	TGTGCCAGCAGTGAATACGGCAGGGGCAATCAGCCCCAGCATTTT	CASSEYGRGNQPQHF
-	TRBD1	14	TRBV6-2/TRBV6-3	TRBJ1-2	TGTGCCAGCAGCACCGGACAGGACTCCTATGGCTACACCTTC	CASSTGQDSYGYTF
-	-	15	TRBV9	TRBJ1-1	TGTGCCAGCACCCCCCGGGGGGCGTCGAACACTGAAGCTTTCTTT	CASTPRGASNTEAFF